These 6 T cell receptor beta chains were sequenced from one sample in a study of blood T cell repertoires in COVID-19. Data came from immunoSEQ multiplex PCR; TCRdb stores just in-frame clones and leaves some out. The sample has roughly 61,000 clones; under 90% are singletons. Sequenced: peripheral blood. Every receptor here comes from a middle-aged man with active COVID-19.

V is TRBV19 and J is TRBJ2-7, with 8 positions matching TRBD1. The CDR3 is 15 residues long. V gave up 6 bases and J gave up 2 bases; unmatched junction bases: 9. Germline CDR1 is LNHDA and CDR2 is SQIVND (reference sequence). CDR3 region: CASSDPRDRTYEQYF. CDR3 in DNA: TGTGCCAGTAGCGATCCCCGGGACAGGACCTACGAGCAGTACTTC.

CDR3 DNA sequence: TGTGCCAGCAGCATTAGCGGCGACACAGATACGCAGTATTTT. Its translation is CASSISGDTDTQYF. The rearrangement uses TRBV11-2 and TRBJ2-3, with D perhaps matching TRBD2 (6 bases). The CDR3 length is 14 residues. Trimming took off 5 bases at V and 2 bases at J, with 11 bases between the two ends. Germline CDR1 is SGHAT and CDR2 is FQNNGV. Based on the CDR3 plus reference TRBV11-2 and TRBJ2-3, the full variable domain is EAGVAQSPRYKIIEKRQSVAFWCNPISGHATLYWYQQILGQGPKLLIQFQNNGVVDDSQLPKDRFSAERLKGVDSTLKIQPAKLEDSAVYLCASSISGDTDTQYFGPGTRLTVL.

The chain is built from TRBV29-1 and TRBJ2-3; 8 bases map to TRBD2. Germline lookup yields CDR1 SQVTM and CDR2 ANQGSEA. V shed 8 bases and J 0 bases; nucleotides not matched to a gene: 7. The CDR3 runs 14 residues. The CDR3 region has the DNA TGCAGCACTGGTAGCGGGACTAGCACAGATACGCAGTATTTT. It encodes CSTGSGTSTDTQYF.

This chain links TRBV4-1 with TRBJ1-5; 8 bases agree with TRBD1. Trimming cost V 1 base and J 4 bases; bases outside gene matches: 3. The germline V gene encodes CDR1 MGHRA and CDR2 YSYEKL. The CDR3 length is 15 residues. The CDR3 coding sequence is TGCGCCAGCAGCCAAGCAGGGGGCGTTAATCAGCCCCAGCATTTT. Translated: CASSQAGGVNQPQHF.

The genes are TRBV27 and TRBJ1-2, with 7 bases that match TRBD1. Germline CDR1 is MNHEY and CDR2 is SMNVEV (reference sequence). The ends lost 4 bases at V and 0 bases at J; junction bases unmatched: 5. This CDR3 region has 15 residues. The DNA for the CDR3 is TGTGCCAGCAGTTCCGGGACAGCATCTAACTATGGCTACACCTTC. It yields the protein CASSSGTASNYGYTF.

This clone was detected only once. The chain couples TRBV5-1 to TRBJ2-4; 10 bases align to TRBD1. The V gene's germline CDR1 is SGHRS and CDR2 YFSETQ. This CDR3 has 16 residues. Germline trimming cut 3 bases from V and 0 bases from J; bases unmatched to any gene: 3. CDR3 sequence: CASSYGTGAAKNIQYF. The DNA of the CDR3 is TGCGCCAGCAGCTACGGGACAGGGGCAGCCAAAAACATTCAGTACTTC. Full variable domain (outside the CDR3, taken from reference TRBV5-1 and TRBJ2-4): KAGVTQTPRYLIKTRGQQVTLSCSPISGHRSVSWYQQTPGQGLQFLFEYFSETQRNKGNFPGRFSGRQFSNSRSEMNVSTLELGDSALYLCASSYGTGAAKNIQYFGAGTRLSVL.